This T cell receptor (beta chain) was captured by sequencing in a study of T cells after yellow fever vaccination. Study-wide results and limits: Among primary-vaccination clones, most reappeared after the booster, at approximately 97% for CD4 and around 91% for CD8.

UMIs were added to TCR cDNA along with a universal primer site when it was made by 5'RACE template switching. TCRdb re-derived calls from the 5' RACE reads in MiXCR, one entry per CDR3 protein. The sample has 300,000 to 400,000 distinct CDR3 sequences; 8.7% are singletons. As for this clonotype: Antigen specificity is unknown.

The CDR3 totals 15 residues. V gave up 2 bases and J gave up 7 bases; unmatched junction bases: 10. Germline V CDR1 and CDR2: MNHEY, SVGAGI. The TCR comes from a man younger than 35 who received the YFV17D yellow fever vaccine. The chain uses TRBV6-5 and TRBJ1-1, with 7 bases identical to TRBD1. The source was PBMCs, collected on the day of the first yellow fever vaccination. This chain's CDR3 is CASSYHGTEGGEAFF. Here the CDR3 DNA reads TGTGCCAGCAGTTACCACGGGACAGAAGGGGGTGAAGCTTTCTTT.